The 5 T cell receptor beta chains below all came from one sample that was sequenced in a study of T-cell reconstitution after alpha-beta-depleted transplantation in children. TCRbeta library preparation incorporated unique molecular identifiers. One entry per CDR3 protein, called by TCRdb with MiXCR from the PCR reads. The table lists about 610,000 distinct CDR3 sequences, 8% to 11% of them singletons. The specimen comprised PBMCs from the stem cell graft donor, sampled from the stem cell graft. The source is a human donor who donated a stem cell graft to a child with acute myeloid leukemia.

The CDR3, as DNA: TGCAGCTTTATCCCGGGACAGCGGCCCTACGAGCAGTACTTC. This codes for CSFIPGQRPYEQYF. The chain is built from TRBV29-1 and TRBJ2-7; 7 nucleotides align to TRBD1. The germline V gene encodes CDR1 SQVTM and CDR2 ANQGSEA. The CDR3 is 14 amino acids. Trimming at V came to 8 bases and at J to 2 bases, leaving 12 bases not matched to a gene.

This clonotype has at least ten counts. The V and J genes are TRBV29-1 and TRBJ2-7; D is unclear. CDR1 and CDR2 from the germline V gene are SQVTM and ANQGSEA. The CDR3 is 15 residues long. Trimming took off 1 base at V and 3 bases at J, with 16 bases between the two ends. The CDR3 protein is CSVEGVRGRSYEQYF. The CDR3 DNA reads TGCAGCGTTGAAGGGGTGAGAGGAAGGAGCTACGAGCAGTACTTC.

The chain combines TRBV7-2 with TRBJ2-5; D ambiguous. Germline CDR1 is SGHTA and CDR2 is FQGNSA. Trimming removed 5 bases from V and 6 bases from J, with 4 bases in between. This CDR3 contains 10 residues. The CDR3 DNA sequence: TGTGCCAGCAGCGGCCAGACCCAGTACTTC. The encoded protein is CASSGQTQYF.

This rearrangement joins TRBV20-1 to TRBJ2-7; 11 bases match TRBD2. The CDR3 sequence is 12 residues long. Per the germline V gene, CDR1 is DFQATT and CDR2 is SNEGSKA (reference sequence). J lost 11 bases, V lost 3 bases, and 6 bases had no gene match. Here the CDR3 reads CSARKLAGEEYF. The CDR3 nucleotides read TGCAGTGCTAGGAAACTAGCGGGAGAGGAGTACTTC.

This clonotype occurred many times. The chain employs TRBV2 and TRBJ1-5; 8 bases fit TRBD1. The V gene end was trimmed by 5 bases and the J gene end by 9 bases; junction bases not matched to a gene: 9. This CDR3 comprises 14 residues. Germline lookup yields CDR1 SNHLY and CDR2 FYNNEI. The CDR3 nucleotides are TGTGCCAGCAGTTCGGACAGGGCCAGCTGGCCCCAGCATTTT. Translating gives CASSSDRASWPQHF.